This is a list of T cell receptor beta chains from one sample in a study of OX40 agonist ivuxolimab in advanced cancers. Produced via immunoSEQ multiplex PCR; TCRdb's table is partial and in-frame only. The repertoire has approximately 70,000 clones, around 80% of them found once; the top ten carry around 6.7%. The sequenced sample was CD4+ or CD8+ T cells sorted from blood, obtained in a trial of the OX40 agonist ivuxolimab. All receptors come from an adult with an advanced solid tumor such as melanoma, head and neck, liver or kidney cancer. Both conserved end residues are part of each CDR3. A D gene is named only where the DNA matches it firmly. Clone size is given for some rows only: seen once, a few or many times, or a class if the clone is expanded.

j_call v_call clone_size d_call cdr3_nt cdr3_aa
TRBJ2-3 TRBV5-1 NA NA TGCGCCAGCAGCTTGGCAGGGACTAGCACAGATACGCAGTATTTT CASSLAGTSTDTQYF
TRBJ2-1 TRBV7-9 NA TRBD1 TGTGCCAGCCGCCCGGGACAGGGGGCTCAGCAGTTCTTC CASRPGQGAQQFF
TRBJ1-1 TRBV28 NA TRBD1 TGTGCCAGCAGTCTAACCGGGACAGTAAACACTGAAGCTTTCTTT CASSLTGTVNTEAFF
TRBJ1-4 TRBV10-1 NA NA TGCGCCAGCAGTGATAAGAGGCCCTATAATGAAAAACTGTTTTTT CASSDKRPYNEKLFF
TRBJ2-1 TRBV28 NA TRBD1 TGTGCCAGCAGTTTGTCGTCCGGGACAGGGGGCAGAAATGAGCAGTTCTTC CASSLSSGTGGRNEQFF
TRBJ2-4 TRBV7-9 NA NA TGTGCCAGCAGCTTAACAAGTATGGACATTCAGTACTTC CASSLTSMDIQYF
TRBJ1-1 TRBV2 NA NA TGTGCCAGCAATCGCTTCATGAACACTGAAGCTTTCTTT CASNRFMNTEAFF
TRBJ1-6 TRBV7-6 few NA TGTGCCAGCAGCTGGGTCGAGGGAGGAGGGTCACCCCTCCACTTT CASSWVEGGGSPLHF
TRBJ2-1 TRBV29-1 NA NA TGCAGCGTTGAAGGGGCGGCAGCCTACAATGAGCAGTTCTTC CSVEGAAAYNEQFF
TRBJ2-3 TRBV30 NA TRBD2 TGTGCCTGGAGTGTAGGTAGCGGGGTTGCAGATACGCAGTATTTT CAWSVGSGVADTQYF
TRBJ2-5 TRBV7-8 NA NA TGTGCCAGCAGCTTAGGGAGGGGAGAGACCCAGTACTTC CASSLGRGETQYF
TRBJ2-7 TRBV18 NA NA TGTGCCAGCTCACCTCTGCAGGGGGGGCACGAGCAGTACTTC CASSPLQGGHEQYF